The TCR beta chain described here comes from a study of cytomegalovirus exposure and HLA in healthy donors. About the research overall: One earlier analysis, a look at approximately 190 million T cells, found more than 100 million unique TCR beta sequences. Study-wide results and limits: By HLA locus, TCR association rates varied in a later analysis, with DRB1 showing the most and HLA-C the fewest. Judged likely to be a sequencing artifact was a cluster of highly shared sequence variants. The authors later found most CMV-associated TCR beta chains appeared HLA-restricted.

Germline V gene lookup returns CDR1 LGHNA and CDR2 YNFKEQ. There are 15 residues in the CDR3. V was clipped by 4 bases and J by 4 bases; unmatched bases: 7. Worth noting for this clone: Its specificity is not known.

The PCR had 60 Vbeta and 13 Jbeta primers. The table came from immunoSEQ multiplex PCR; TCRdb's copy has only in-frame clones and leaves some out. The table lists some 110,000 clones, roughly 15% of them singletons. The V call is TRBV4-2, the J call TRBJ1-3; 7 positions match TRBD1. The specimen was PBMCs. This clonotype originated in a female donor in good health and CMV-seronegative. CDR3 DNA: TGTGCCAGCAGCCGAGACAGGGAAGCAGGAAACACCATATATTTT. It specifies CASSRDREAGNTIYF.